The source of this TCR beta chain is a study of CD4 T cells in relation to SARS-CoV-2 and coronaviruses. Overall study findings and caveats: Memory recall responses, not primary responses primed in culture, are what the assay detects.

Trimming stripped 7 bases from V and 3 bases from J, with 10 bases between. The CDR3 covers 13 residues. CDR1 is SNHLY, CDR2 FYNNEI, per germline. CD4+ T cells from unexposed donors were obtained before the COVID-19 pandemic (2011-2018). TCRdb keeps only in-frame clones here, not all; method: immunoSEQ multiplex PCR. The repertoire includes tens of thousands of clones, more than 85% of them detected once, and 0.23% sits in the top ten. Comment on this clone: Its antigen remains unknown.

This sequence joins TRBV2 and TRBJ1-5; D is uncertain. Specimen: naive CD4+ T cells from PBMCs. Subset described: naive CD4+ T cells isolated by negative enrichment. This TCR was recovered from a human donor in good health. CDR3 residues: CASKAQLNQPQHF. CDR3 DNA sequence: TGTGCCAGCAAGGCACAGCTCAATCAGCCCCAGCATTTT.